This TCR beta chain originates from a study of beta chain features in type 1 diabetes. Regarding the study as a whole: When Type 1 diabetes patients were examined, their TCRB CDR3s proved moderately but significantly shorter in all four CD4+ subsets. There was no resolution here of whether HLA type influences TCRB rearrangement. A PCR bias possibly favoring shorter templates would apply equally to patients and controls.

The whole isolated RNA underwent reverse transcription, so sequencing captured expressed TCRB transcripts. Profiling relied on immunoSEQ multiplex PCR, and the TCRdb table lists in-frame clones only, not all of them. The table lists 200,000 to 250,000 clones, less than 15% of them singletons. This clone was observed a few times. What it recognizes is unknown. The sample holds other DNA sequences that translate to the same CDR3. Germline lookup yields CDR1 SGHVS and CDR2 FNYEAQ. Trimming took 1 base from V and 3 from J; bases not matched to a gene: 6. The CDR3 is made up of 16 amino acids. The V and J genes are TRBV7-6 and TRBJ2-3; 8 nucleotides line up with TRBD2. The receptor was isolated from a woman aged 40 to 50 in good health. The sample comprised naive CD4+ T cells from blood. CDR3 in amino acids: CASSLGSGGPTDTQYF. As DNA, the CDR3 is TGTGCCAGCAGCTTAGGGTCGGGGGGGCCGACAGATACGCAGTATTTT. Full variable domain (rest looked up from reference TRBV7-6 and TRBJ2-3): GAGVSQSPRYKVTKRGQDVALRCDPISGHVSLYWYRQALGQGPEFLTYFNYEAQQDKSGLPNDRFSAERPEGSISTLTIQRTEQRDSAMYRCASSLGSGGPTDTQYFGPGTRLTVL.